The rows below give T cell receptor beta chains drawn from one sample of a study of blood T cell repertoires in COVID-19. Sequencing was performed with immunoSEQ multiplex PCR; in TCRdb, only in-frame clones are kept and a portion is missing. The repertoire holds tens of thousands of clones, with 87% as singletons. The sequenced material came from peripheral blood. Every receptor here comes from a human donor in a cohort sampled during active COVID-19. Both conserved end residues are part of each CDR3. Fields, in order: clone size, J gene, V gene, CDR3 length, D gene, CDR3 protein, CDR3 DNA. D genes are given only for firm matches. The size entry is marked missing in some rows and otherwise reads once, few, many or a size class.

>-|TRBJ2-4|TRBV5-1|15|TRBD1
CASSMDRGNKNIQYF
TGCGCCAGCAGCATGGACAGGGGGAACAAAAACATTCAGTACTTC
>-|TRBJ1-1|TRBV5-1|14|TRBD1
CASTPEGTGREAFF
TGCGCCAGCACCCCGGAGGGGACAGGCCGCGAAGCTTTCTTT
>-|TRBJ2-1|TRBV7-3|12|-
CASSLETGEQFF
TGTGCCAGCAGCTTAGAAACAGGAGAGCAGTTCTTC
>-|TRBJ1-1|TRBV6-5|14|-
CASSYLGDSTEAFF
TGTGCCAGCAGTTACCTGGGAGATAGCACTGAAGCTTTCTTT
>-|TRBJ2-1|TRBV28|18|TRBD1
CASSLSAAGTGAYNEQFF
TGTGCCAGCAGTTTATCCGCCGCGGGGACAGGGGCGTACAATGAGCAGTTCTTC
>-|TRBJ2-7|TRBV5-1|15|-
CASSLFSQSSYEQYF
TGCGCCAGCAGCCTCTTTTCACAGAGCTCCTACGAGCAGTACTTC
>-|TRBJ2-1|TRBV5-4|15|-
CASSPNGAFYNEQFF
TGTGCCAGCAGCCCTAACGGAGCTTTCTACAATGAGCAGTTCTTC
>-|TRBJ1-1|TRBV12-3/TRBV12-4|13|-
CASRGAPGQEAFF
TGTGCCAGCAGAGGGGCCCCCGGGCAAGAAGCTTTCTTT
>-|TRBJ2-6|TRBV19|15|TRBD2
CASRPGGAGANVLTF
TGTGCCAGTAGGCCGGGGGGGGCTGGGGCCAACGTCCTGACTTTC
>medium-sized|TRBJ2-7|TRBV10-3|14|-
CAINDQGTTYEQYF
TGTGCCATCAATGACCAGGGGACAACCTACGAGCAGTACTTC
>few|TRBJ2-3|TRBV5-1|11|-
CASTEGDTQYF
TGCGCCAGTACCGAGGGAGATACGCAGTATTTT
>few|TRBJ2-7|TRBV19|14|TRBD1
CATQRTGGLDEQYF
TGTGCCACTCAAAGGACAGGGGGCCTAGACGAGCAGTACTTC
>-|TRBJ2-3|TRBV28|15|TRBD2
CASRTSGASTDTQYF
TGTGCCAGCAGAACTAGCGGCGCTAGCACAGATACGCAGTATTTT
>-|TRBJ2-3|TRBV28|16|TRBD2
CASRRPSGRVTDTQYF
TGTGCCAGCCGAAGACCAAGCGGGAGGGTAACAGATACGCAGTATTTT
>-|TRBJ2-5|TRBV4-1|17|TRBD2
CASSQDGLAGLQETQYF
TGCGCCAGCAGCCAAGATGGACTAGCGGGCCTCCAAGAGACCCAGTACTTC
>-|TRBJ1-2|TRBV7-3|17|TRBD1
CASSLMGQDTGGHGYTF
TGTGCCAGCAGCTTAATGGGACAGGACACAGGAGGGCATGGCTACACCTTC
>-|TRBJ2-2|TRBV7-3|15|-
CASSFGERNTGELFF
TGTGCCAGCAGCTTCGGGGAGAGGAACACCGGGGAGCTGTTTTTT
>-|TRBJ1-1|TRBV29-1|13|TRBD1
CSVERQGDTEAFF
TGCAGCGTTGAAAGACAGGGAGACACTGAAGCTTTCTTT
>-|TRBJ1-1|TRBV28|14|-
CASKGSGAHSEAFF
TGTGCCAGCAAGGGGTCAGGGGCTCACTCTGAAGCTTTCTTT
>-|TRBJ2-2|TRBV5-1|15|-
CASSSRDFGTGELFF
TGCGCCAGCAGCTCCCGGGACTTTGGGACCGGGGAGCTGTTTTTT
>-|TRBJ2-3|TRBV5-1|16|TRBD1
CASSSEGQRLTDTQYF
TGCGCCAGCAGCTCTGAGGGACAGAGACTCACAGATACGCAGTATTTT
>-|TRBJ2-7|TRBV7-9|16|-
CASSLSKGGTNYEQYF
TGTGCCAGCAGCTTAAGTAAGGGGGGGACAAACTACGAGCAGTACTTC
>-|TRBJ2-3|TRBV2|11|-
CASTPADTQYF
TGTGCCAGCACCCCCGCAGATACGCAGTATTTT
>once|TRBJ2-2|TRBV7-9|15|TRBD1
CASSARQGLVGELFF
TGTGCCAGCAGCGCGCGACAGGGTTTAGTCGGGGAGCTGTTTTTT
>few|TRBJ1-2|TRBV10-2|15|-
CASNQQGGPNYGYTF
TGCGCCAGCAACCAACAGGGAGGGCCTAACTATGGCTACACCTTC
>-|TRBJ1-4|TRBV4-1|16|TRBD1
CASSPREGGFGEKLFF
TGCGCCAGCAGCCCGCGGGAAGGGGGCTTTGGGGAAAAACTGTTTTTT
>-|TRBJ2-1|TRBV19|13|-
CASSIGQYNEQFF
TGTGCCAGTAGTATAGGTCAGTACAATGAGCAGTTCTTC
>once|TRBJ1-1|TRBV9|13|-
CASSPIGGTEAFF
TGTGCCAGCAGCCCTATAGGGGGTACTGAAGCTTTCTTT
>-|TRBJ2-1|TRBV3-1/TRBV3-2|15|-
CASSQVVSSYNEQFF
TGTGCCAGCAGCCAAGTTGTGAGCTCCTACAATGAGCAGTTCTTC
>-|TRBJ1-5|TRBV27|14|TRBD1
CASSSAGGGQPQHF
TGTGCCAGCAGTTCCGCAGGGGGAGGACAGCCCCAGCATTTT
>-|TRBJ1-1|TRBV10-2|15|TRBD1
CASSDPDRANTEAFF
TGCGCCAGCAGTGACCCGGACAGGGCCAACACTGAAGCTTTCTTT
>-|TRBJ2-2|TRBV5-1|12|-
CASSLSGGELFF
TGCGCCAGCAGCTTGAGCGGCGGGGAGCTGTTTTTT
>-|TRBJ2-2|TRBV18|16|-
CASSPRISGETGELFF
TGTGCCAGCTCACCTCGAATCTCAGGCGAAACCGGGGAGCTGTTTTTT
>-|TRBJ2-7|TRBV29-1|12|-
CSVGTLGGEQYF
TGCAGCGTTGGGACGTTGGGAGGCGAGCAGTACTTC
>once|TRBJ1-1|TRBV28|15|-
CASSFHPERNTEAFF
TGTGCCAGCAGTTTCCACCCCGAGAGGAACACTGAAGCTTTCTTT
>once|TRBJ2-7|TRBV28|14|-
CASIRPGDFYEQYF
TGTGCCAGCATCCGCCCGGGAGACTTCTACGAGCAGTACTTC
>-|TRBJ1-2|TRBV2|14|-
CASSAEWRFYGYTF
TGTGCCAGCAGTGCGGAGTGGAGATTCTATGGCTACACCTTC
>-|TRBJ2-1|TRBV10-1|15|TRBD2
CASSESGSSGDEQFF
TGCGCCAGCAGTGAGAGCGGGAGTTCCGGCGATGAGCAGTTCTTC
>-|TRBJ1-4|TRBV7-9|15|-
CASTREGGENEKLFF
TGTGCCAGCACCCGTGAAGGGGGGGAGAATGAAAAACTGTTTTTT
>-|TRBJ1-1|TRBV19|15|-
CASSIRHRAWTEAFF
TGTGCCAGTAGTATCCGCCACAGGGCATGGACTGAAGCTTTCTTT
>-|TRBJ1-2|TRBV6-2/TRBV6-3|17|-
CASSHPRAGVSGYGYTF
TGTGCCAGCAGCCACCCGCGGGCAGGGGTTTCGGGCTATGGCTACACCTTC
>once|TRBJ2-7|TRBV19|15|TRBD1
CASSIIGGGRYEQYF
TGTGCCAGTAGTATCATAGGGGGCGGTCGGTACGAGCAGTACTTC
>-|TRBJ1-2|TRBV5-6|17|TRBD1
CASSLPGLQGADYGYTF
TGTGCCAGCAGCTTACCGGGCCTACAGGGGGCCGACTATGGCTACACCTTC
>-|TRBJ2-1|TRBV11-3|14|-
CASSLDSSYNEQFF
TGTGCCAGCAGCTTAGATAGCTCCTACAATGAGCAGTTCTTC
>-|TRBJ2-7|TRBV19|16|TRBD1
CASSIAPGQGVHEQYF
TGTGCCAGTAGTATAGCCCCGGGACAGGGAGTACACGAGCAGTACTTC
>-|TRBJ2-3|TRBV7-3|14|TRBD1
CASSPRQGTDTQYF
TGTGCCAGCAGCCCGAGACAGGGAACAGATACGCAGTATTTT